What follows describes a single TCR beta chain. The genomic DNA of each subset was split evenly across several immunoSEQ plates. Template for every sorted-subset replicate PCR totaled roughly 200 ng DNA, 25,000 to 35,000 T cell genomes. The method was immunoSEQ multiplex PCR; TCRdb's version includes in-frame clones alone and lacks a portion of them. The sample has around 1.9 million clones, just over 90% seen once. Germline loops: CDR1 SGHKS, CDR2 YYEKEE (reference sequence). With 5 bases removed from V and 3 bases from J, the gap between germline ends came to 27 bases. The length of the CDR3 is 18 residues. CD8 cells regarded as naive lacked CD45RO, were positively chosen for CCR7, and omitted terminally differentiated effector memory CD45RA+ cells. This sample was included in a study of shared clonotypes between healthy human individuals.

The specimen sequenced was naive CD8+ T cells from PBMCs. This receptor was obtained from a man aged 18 to 30 in good health. Some clones in this sample may be carry-over from other donors' samples. The rearrangement joins TRBV5-5 to TRBJ2-7, with D uncertain. CDR3 coding DNA: TGTGCCAGCAGTCAACTACCCGTGTCCGTCCCAGCCGACTACGAGCAGTACTTC. Translation gives CASSQLPVSVPADYEQYF.